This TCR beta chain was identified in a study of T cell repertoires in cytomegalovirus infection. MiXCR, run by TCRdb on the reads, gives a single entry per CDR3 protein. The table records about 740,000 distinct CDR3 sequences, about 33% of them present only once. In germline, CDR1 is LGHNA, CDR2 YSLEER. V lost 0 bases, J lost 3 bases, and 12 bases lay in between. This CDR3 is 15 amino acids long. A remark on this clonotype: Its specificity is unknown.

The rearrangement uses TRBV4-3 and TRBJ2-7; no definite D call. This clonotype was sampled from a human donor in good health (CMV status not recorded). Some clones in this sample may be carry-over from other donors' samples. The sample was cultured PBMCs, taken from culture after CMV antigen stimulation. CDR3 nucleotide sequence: TGCGCCAGCAGCCAAGAGGTCTTCTCAGGCTACGAGCAGTACTTC. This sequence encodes CASSQEVFSGYEQYF.